Included here is one T cell receptor (beta chain) sequence, with context. Its antigen is undetermined. This sample is drawn from a study of T cell responses to AZD1222 COVID-19 vaccine. Overall study findings and caveats: Spike-specific TCR breadth and depth grew following two AZD1222 doses.

The CDR3 is made up of 11 amino acids. Germline loops: CDR1 SEHNR, CDR2 FQNEAQ (reference sequence). V lost 5 bases and J 10 bases, leaving 11 bases between the germline ends. Profiled with immunoSEQ multiplex PCR; TCRdb holds only in-frame clones, not every one. Among 45,000 to 55,000 clones listed, about 88% were seen once. The TCR comes from an adult in good health. The input for sequencing was peripheral blood, taken on day 0 of AZD1222 vaccination. The chain uses TRBV7-9 and TRBJ1-2; D is unresolved. The CDR3 DNA follows: TGTGCCAGCAGCCCCGGAGGCGACTACACCTTC. Amino acid sequence: CASSPGGDYTF.